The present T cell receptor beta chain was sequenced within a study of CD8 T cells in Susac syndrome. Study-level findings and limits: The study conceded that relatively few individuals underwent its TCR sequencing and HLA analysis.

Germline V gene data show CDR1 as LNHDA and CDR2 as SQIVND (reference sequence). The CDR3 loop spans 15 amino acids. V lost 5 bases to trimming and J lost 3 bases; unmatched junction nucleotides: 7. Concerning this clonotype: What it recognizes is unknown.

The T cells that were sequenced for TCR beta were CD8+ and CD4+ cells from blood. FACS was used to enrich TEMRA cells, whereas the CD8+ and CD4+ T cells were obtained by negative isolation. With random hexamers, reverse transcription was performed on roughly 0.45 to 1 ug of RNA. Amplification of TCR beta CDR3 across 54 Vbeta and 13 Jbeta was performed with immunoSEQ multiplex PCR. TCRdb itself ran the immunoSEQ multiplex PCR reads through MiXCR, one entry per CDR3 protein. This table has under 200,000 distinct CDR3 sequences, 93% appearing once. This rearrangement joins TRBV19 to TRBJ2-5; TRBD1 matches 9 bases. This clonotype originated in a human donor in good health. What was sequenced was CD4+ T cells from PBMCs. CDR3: CASSLPGQGEETQYF. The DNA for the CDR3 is TGTGCCAGTAGTCTCCCGGGACAGGGAGAAGAGACCCAGTACTTC.